What follows is one T cell receptor beta chain and its context. The target antigen is unknown. All of the isolated RNA was reverse transcribed, so expressed TCRB transcripts were sequenced. The data were produced by immunoSEQ multiplex PCR, yet TCRdb's version contains in-frame clones alone and is incomplete. The sample records 200,000 to 300,000 clones, approximately 10% being singletons. The data are from a study of beta chain features in type 1 diabetes. Study as a whole: Examination of sorted cells across all samples involved over 95 million cells. Study outcomes and limitations: cDNA-based sequencing might over-represent cells highly expressing TCR. PCR may have favored shorter templates equally in patients and controls. For Type 1 diabetes patients, all four CD4+ subsets carried TCRB CDR3s that were moderately but significantly shorter.

The CDR3 runs 14 residues. Per germline, CDR1 LNHDA and CDR2 SQIVND (reference sequence). V dropped 6 bases and J dropped 4; count of bases not matched to a gene: 6. The authors took one heparinised blood draw, averaging about 120 mL, from each donor. The V and J genes are TRBV19 and TRBJ2-3; 8 bases map to TRBD1. The source material was naive CD4+ T cells from blood. The sequence came from a man aged 30 to 45 with type 1 diabetes. The CDR3 protein is CASSQTGEADTQYF. The DNA of the CDR3 is TGTGCCAGTAGCCAGACAGGGGAGGCAGATACGCAGTATTTT. Drawing the rest from reference TRBV19 and TRBJ2-3, the complete variable domain is DGGITQSPKYLFRKEGQNVTLSCEQNLNHDAMYWYRQDPGQGLRLIYYSQIVNDFQKGDIAEGYSVSREKKESFPLTVTSAQKNPTAFYLCASSQTGEADTQYFGPGTRLTVL.